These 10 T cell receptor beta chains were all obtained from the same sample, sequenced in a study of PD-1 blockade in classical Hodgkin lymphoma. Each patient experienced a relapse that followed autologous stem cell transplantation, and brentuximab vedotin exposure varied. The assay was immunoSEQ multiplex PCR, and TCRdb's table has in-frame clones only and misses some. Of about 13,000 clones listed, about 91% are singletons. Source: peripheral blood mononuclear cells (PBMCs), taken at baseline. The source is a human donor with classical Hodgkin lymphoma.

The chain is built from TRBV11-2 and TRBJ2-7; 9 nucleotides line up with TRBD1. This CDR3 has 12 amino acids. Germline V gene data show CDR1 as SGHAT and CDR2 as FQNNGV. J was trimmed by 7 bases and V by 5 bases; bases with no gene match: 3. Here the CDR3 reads CASSQTGGEQYF. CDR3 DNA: TGTGCCAGCAGCCAGACAGGGGGAGAGCAGTACTTC.

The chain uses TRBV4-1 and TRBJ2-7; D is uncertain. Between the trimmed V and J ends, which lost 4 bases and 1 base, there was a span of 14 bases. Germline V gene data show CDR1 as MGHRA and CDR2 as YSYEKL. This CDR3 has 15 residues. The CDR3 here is CASSLEPGSSYEQYF. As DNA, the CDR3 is TGCGCCAGCAGCCTAGAACCCGGATCTTCCTACGAGCAGTACTTC.

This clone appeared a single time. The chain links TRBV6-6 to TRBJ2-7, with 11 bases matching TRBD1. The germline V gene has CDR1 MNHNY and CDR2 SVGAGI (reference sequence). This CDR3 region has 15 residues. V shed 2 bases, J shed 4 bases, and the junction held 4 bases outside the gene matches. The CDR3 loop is CASSYRDRGGYEQYF. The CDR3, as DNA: TGTGCCAGCAGTTACCGGGACAGGGGGGGGTACGAGCAGTACTTC.

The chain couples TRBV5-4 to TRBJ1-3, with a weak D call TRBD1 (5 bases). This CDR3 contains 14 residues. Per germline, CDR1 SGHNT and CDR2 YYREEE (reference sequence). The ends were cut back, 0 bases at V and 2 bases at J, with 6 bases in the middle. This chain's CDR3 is CASSLGGAGNTIYF. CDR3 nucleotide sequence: TGTGCCAGCAGCTTGGGAGGGGCTGGAAACACCATATATTTT.

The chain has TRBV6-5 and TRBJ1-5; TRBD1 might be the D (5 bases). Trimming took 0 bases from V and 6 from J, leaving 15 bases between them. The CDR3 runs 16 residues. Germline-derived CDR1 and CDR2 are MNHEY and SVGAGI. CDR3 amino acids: CASSYSIGRGTQPQHF. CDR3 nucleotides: TGTGCCAGCAGTTACTCGATCGGGAGGGGCACTCAGCCCCAGCATTTT.

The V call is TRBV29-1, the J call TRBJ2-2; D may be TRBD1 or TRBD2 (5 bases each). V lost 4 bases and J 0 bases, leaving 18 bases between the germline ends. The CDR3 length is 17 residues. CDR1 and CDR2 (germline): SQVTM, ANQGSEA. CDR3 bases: TGCAGCGTTGTTCTCACGGGGCCGGGGCCGAACACCGGGGAGCTGTTTTTT. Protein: CSVVLTGPGPNTGELFF.

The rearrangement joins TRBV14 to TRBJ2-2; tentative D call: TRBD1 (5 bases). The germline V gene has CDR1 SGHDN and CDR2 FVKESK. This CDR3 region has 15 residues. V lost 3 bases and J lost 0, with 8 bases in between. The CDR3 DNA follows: TGTGCCAGCAGCCATTGGGGCGCGAACACCGGGGAGCTGTTTTTT. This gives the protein CASSHWGANTGELFF.

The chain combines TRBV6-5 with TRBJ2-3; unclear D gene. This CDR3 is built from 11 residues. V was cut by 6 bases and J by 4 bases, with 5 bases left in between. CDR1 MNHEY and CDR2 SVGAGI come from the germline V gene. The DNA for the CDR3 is TGTGCCAGCAGAATCGCAGATACGCAGTATTTT. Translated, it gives CASRIADTQYF.

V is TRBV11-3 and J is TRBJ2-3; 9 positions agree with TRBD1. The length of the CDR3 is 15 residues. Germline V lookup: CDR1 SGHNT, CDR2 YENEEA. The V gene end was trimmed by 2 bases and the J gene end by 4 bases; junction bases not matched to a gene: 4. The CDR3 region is CASSLSRQGADTQYF. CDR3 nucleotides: TGTGCCAGCAGCTTATCCCGACAGGGGGCAGATACGCAGTATTTT. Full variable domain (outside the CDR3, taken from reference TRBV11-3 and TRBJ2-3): EAGVVQSPRYKIIEKKQPVAFWCNPISGHNTLYWYLQNLGQGPELLIRYENEEAVDDSQLPKDRFSAERLKGVDSTLKIQPAELGDSAVYLCASSLSRQGADTQYFGPGTRLTVL.

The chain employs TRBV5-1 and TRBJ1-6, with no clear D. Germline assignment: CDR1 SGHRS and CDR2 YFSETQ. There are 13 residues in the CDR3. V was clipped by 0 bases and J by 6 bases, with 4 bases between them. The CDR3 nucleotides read TGCGCCAGCAGCTTGGGAGGTAATTCACCCCTCCACTTT. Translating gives CASSLGGNSPLHF. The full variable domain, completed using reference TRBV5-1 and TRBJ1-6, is KAGVTQTPRYLIKTRGQQVTLSCSPISGHRSVSWYQQTPGQGLQFLFEYFSETQRNKGNFPGRFSGRQFSNSRSEMNVSTLELGDSALYLCASSLGGNSPLHFGNGTRLTVT.